A single sample gave rise to the 24 T cell receptor beta chains below, sequenced in a study of immune cell composition in non-small cell lung cancer. Only in-frame clones appear in the TCRdb table, and some are missing; sequencing was by immunoSEQ multiplex PCR. The sample includes over 2,000 clones, more than 70% of them seen just once. The sample consisted of lung tumor tissue. These receptors were obtained from a human donor with non-small cell lung cancer.

J is TRBJ2-2 and V is TRBV6-4, with 11 bases identical to TRBD1. The CDR3 sequence is 15 residues long. V shed 5 bases and J 4 bases; nucleotides not matched to a gene: 3. Germline lookup yields CDR1 MRHNA and CDR2 SNTAGT. The CDR3 nucleotides read TGTGCCAGCAGTTCCGGGACAGGGGGCACCGGGGAGCTGTTTTTT. Amino acid sequence: CASSSGTGGTGELFF.

V usage is TRBV10-1 and J usage is TRBJ2-1, with D perhaps matching TRBD2 (5 bases). Looked up from germline, CDR1 is WNHNN and CDR2 is SYGVQD (reference sequence). The V and J ends lost 3 bases and 6 bases respectively, with 9 bases between them. The CDR3 covers 13 residues. The DNA for the CDR3 is TGCGCCAGCAGTGACCCAGCGGCCAATGAGCAGTTCTTC. As protein: CASSDPAANEQFF.

The chain couples TRBV5-1 to TRBJ2-7; 9 nucleotides match TRBD2. V lost 7 bases, J lost 7 bases, and 12 bases stayed unmatched. Germline V gene data show CDR1 as SGHRS and CDR2 as YFSETQ. This CDR3 spans 14 amino acids. CDR3 amino acids: CASAFSGSLGEQYF. Written as DNA, the CDR3 is TGCGCCAGCGCATTTAGCGGGAGCCTCGGGGAGCAGTACTTC. Filled out from reference TRBV5-1 and TRBJ2-7, the complete variable domain reads KAGVTQTPRYLIKTRGQQVTLSCSPISGHRSVSWYQQTPGQGLQFLFEYFSETQRNKGNFPGRFSGRQFSNSRSEMNVSTLELGDSALYLCASAFSGSLGEQYFGPGTRLTVT.

The rearrangement uses TRBV10-2 and TRBJ2-7; 11 bases are shared with TRBD2. Unmatched junction bases numbered 9, after V lost 1 base and J lost 7 bases. The CDR3 sequence is 16 residues long. Germline V gives CDR1 WSHSY, CDR2 SAAADI. This CDR3 reads CASSEFGTSGPLEQYF. The DNA of the CDR3 is TGCGCCAGCAGTGAGTTCGGGACTAGCGGTCCCCTGGAGCAGTACTTC.

The chain couples TRBV7-2 to TRBJ2-2; 7 bases are shared with TRBD2. Trimming took 4 bases from V and 7 from J; bases not matched to a gene: 9. The germline gives CDR1 SGHTA, CDR2 FQGNSA. The CDR3 extends over 15 amino acids. CDR3 DNA sequence: TGTGCCAGCAGCTCCCGGGGAGGGGACGGCGGGGAGCTGTTTTTT. Protein sequence: CASSSRGGDGGELFF. The full variable domain, rest sourced from reference TRBV7-2 and TRBJ2-2, is GAGVSQSPSNKVTEKGKDVELRCDPISGHTALYWYRQSLGQGLEFLIYFQGNSAPDKSGLPSDRFSAERTGGSVSTLTIQRTQQEDSAVYLCASSSRGGDGGELFFGEGSRLTVL.

The chain has TRBV11-2 and TRBJ1-3, with D unresolved. Germline-derived CDR1 and CDR2 are SGHAT and FQNNGV. The germline V and J ends were trimmed by 1 base and 2 bases, with 9 bases remaining between them. CDR3 length: 15 amino acids. The CDR3 DNA follows: TGTGCCAGCAGCTTAGGTCGGGTTACTGGAAACACCATATATTTT. This gives the protein CASSLGRVTGNTIYF.

J is TRBJ1-4 and V is TRBV6-1; D is uncertain. This CDR3 is 12 amino acids long. Trimming took 3 bases from V and 6 from J, leaving 5 bases between them. Germline values: CDR1 MNHNS, CDR2 SASEGT. The CDR3 DNA reads TGTGCCAGCAGTGAGCGCTATGAAAAACTGTTTTTT. Protein: CASSERYEKLFF.

This chain connects TRBV4-1 to TRBJ2-3, with 8 bases fitting TRBD2. The germline gives CDR1 MGHRA, CDR2 YSYEKL. The CDR3 sequence is 17 residues long. Germline trimming cut 1 base from V and 5 bases from J; bases unmatched to any gene: 11. In DNA form, the CDR3 reads TGCGCCAGCAGCCAAGGCTGGGCTAGCGGGCGAGGAGATACGCAGTATTTT. Translation: CASSQGWASGRGDTQYF.

J is TRBJ2-5 and V is TRBV7-7; 8 bases are shared with TRBD1. Looked up from germline, CDR1 is SSHAT and CDR2 is FNYEAQ (reference sequence). The length of the CDR3 is 13 residues. The ends lost 5 bases at V and 5 bases at J; junction bases unmatched: 4. The CDR3 coding sequence is TGTGCCAGCAGCAAGAACAGGGGGGAGACCCAGTACTTC. It encodes CASSKNRGETQYF.

The chain uses TRBV6-1 and TRBJ2-7; TRBD1 might be the D (6 bases). From germline, CDR1 is MNHNS and CDR2 SASEGT. Trimming shortened V by 4 bases and J by 7 bases, and 14 bases separated the two germline ends. This CDR3 has 13 amino acids. In DNA, the CDR3 is TGTGCCAGCAGTGCTCGACAGGCCGGGGAGCAGTACTTC. Translation gives CASSARQAGEQYF.

The chain carries TRBV21-1 and TRBJ2-5; no DNA check was done on the table's D call, TRBD1. TRBV21-1 is noted as a pseudogene. CDR3 length: 17 amino acids. As DNA, the CDR3 is TGTGCCAGCAGCAAAGATAAAAGGGGCCCCTTCCAAGAGACCCAGTACTTC. Amino acids: CASSKDKRGPFQETQYF.

The chain carries TRBV11-2 and TRBJ2-7; D is perhaps TRBD1 (5 bases). The CDR3 is 13 residues long. Germline CDR1 and CDR2: SGHAT and FQNNGV. V lost 1 base and J 7 bases, leaving 11 bases between the germline ends. The CDR3 region is CASSLGDNREQYF. DNA for the CDR3: TGTGCCAGCAGCTTAGGTGACAACAGGGAGCAGTACTTC.

The chain combines TRBV7-9 with TRBJ1-2, with no clear D. The CDR3 length is 13 residues. CDR1 is SEHNR, CDR2 FQNEAQ, per germline (reference sequence). V shed 5 bases and J shed 3 bases, with 10 bases lying between them. In DNA, the CDR3 is TGTGCCAGCAGCGAAGATCAGGACTATGGCTACACCTTC. It translates to CASSEDQDYGYTF. Looking up the rest from reference TRBV7-9 and TRBJ1-2 gives the full variable domain: DTGVSQNPRHKITKRGQNVTFRCDPISEHNRLYWYRQTLGQGPEFLTYFQNEAQLEKSRLLSDRFSAERPKGSFSTLEIQRTEQGDSAMYLCASSEDQDYGYTFGSGTRLTVV.

This clone was observed a single time. The gene calls are TRBV10-3 and TRBJ1-2, with unresolved D. From germline, CDR1 is ENHRY and CDR2 SYGVKD. This CDR3 spans 13 amino acids. Trimming shortened V by 5 bases and J by 7 bases, and 14 bases separated the two germline ends. Here the CDR3 reads CAISPQEEAGYTF. Here the CDR3 DNA reads TGTGCCATCAGTCCACAAGAGGAGGCTGGCTACACCTTC.

This chain connects TRBV7-2 to TRBJ2-2; weak D call: TRBD1 (6 bases). The CDR3 loop spans 18 amino acids. CDR1 is SGHTA, CDR2 FQGNSA, per germline. With 4 bases removed from V and 8 bases from J, the gap between germline ends came to 26 bases. CDR3 residues: CASSSQGPRTVPRGELFF. The CDR3 coding sequence is TGTGCCAGCAGCTCCCAGGGGCCCCGGACTGTCCCAAGAGGGGAGCTGTTTTTT. The variable domain in full, completed from reference TRBV7-2 and TRBJ2-2, reads GAGVSQSPSNKVTEKGKDVELRCDPISGHTALYWYRQSLGQGLEFLIYFQGNSAPDKSGLPSDRFSAERTGGSVSTLTIQRTQQEDSAVYLCASSSQGPRTVPRGELFFGEGSRLTVL.

The J gene is TRBJ1-2, the V gene TRBV6-6; D remains ambiguous. Germline assignment: CDR1 MNHNY and CDR2 SVGAGI (reference sequence). The CDR3 extends over 11 amino acids. V lost 3 bases and J lost 8, with 7 bases in between. CDR3 in DNA: TGTGCCAGCAGTTATCTAGAAGGCTACACCTTC. Translation gives CASSYLEGYTF.

CDR3 DNA: TGTGCTAGTGCCCTCACCAGCGGGCACCAAGAGACCCAGTACTTC. It is translated as CASALTSGHQETQYF. The rearrangement links TRBV12-5 to TRBJ2-5, with D tentatively TRBD2 (6 bases). V lost 7 bases to trimming and J lost 0 bases, with 15 bases between them. The V gene's germline CDR1 is LGHNT and CDR2 FRNRAP. The CDR3 spans 15 residues. The whole variable domain, filled in from reference TRBV12-5 and TRBJ2-5, reads DARVTQTPRHKVTEMGQEVTMRCQPILGHNTVFWYRQTMMQGLELLAYFRNRAPLDDSGMPKDRFSAEMPDATLATLKIQPSEPRDSAVYFCASALTSGHQETQYFGPGTRLLVL.

The chain links TRBV5-1 to TRBJ1-1; tentative D call: TRBD1 (5 bases). The germline gives CDR1 SGHRS, CDR2 YFSETQ. V gave up 0 bases and J gave up 3 bases, with 9 bases separating them. The CDR3 has 14 amino acids. The CDR3 loop reads CASSLAGGYTEAFF. CDR3 in DNA: TGCGCCAGCAGCTTGGCCGGGGGTTACACTGAAGCTTTCTTT.

The CDR3 loop reads CASSLGDRDYNEQFF. The CDR3 DNA reads TGTGCCAGCAGCTTGGGTGACAGGGACTACAATGAGCAGTTCTTC. The chain couples TRBV5-6 to TRBJ2-1, with 7 bases identical to TRBD1. This CDR3 has 15 residues. Looked up from germline, CDR1 is SGHDT and CDR2 is YYEEEE. Trimming cost V 0 bases and J 3 bases; bases outside gene matches: 3.

The rearrangement uses TRBV7-9 and TRBJ1-4; TRBD1 agrees at 9 bases. Per germline, CDR1 SEHNR and CDR2 FQNEAQ (reference sequence). J was trimmed by 4 bases and V by 5 bases; bases with no gene match: 2. This CDR3 is built from 14 residues. The CDR3 DNA sequence: TGTGCCAGCAGCCCGGGACAGGGTAATGAAAAACTGTTTTTT. It specifies CASSPGQGNEKLFF.

The chain employs TRBV28 and TRBJ1-4, with 8 bases aligning to TRBD1. This CDR3 contains 12 residues. Germline values: CDR1 MDHEN, CDR2 SYDVKM. Unmatched junction bases numbered 7, after V lost 2 bases and J lost 17 bases. In DNA, the CDR3 is TGTGCCAGCAGTTTAAATGTGGGACAGGCCTTTTTT. This sequence encodes CASSLNVGQAFF.

The chain employs TRBV7-2 and TRBJ2-1; unclear D gene. Germline V gene data show CDR1 as SGHTA and CDR2 as FQGNSA. V lost 4 bases, J lost 2 bases, and 12 bases lay in between. This CDR3 spans 15 amino acids. This CDR3 reads CASSSTPSPYNEQFF. As DNA, the CDR3 is TGTGCCAGCAGCTCGACTCCTAGTCCCTACAATGAGCAGTTCTTC.

This sequence joins TRBV6-5 and TRBJ1-1; D call uncertain. The V and J ends lost 6 bases and 1 base respectively, with 15 bases between them. The germline gives CDR1 MNHEY, CDR2 SVGAGI. The CDR3 runs to 15 residues. CDR3 sequence: CASRTAGEGNTEAFF. CDR3 DNA: TGTGCCAGCAGGACGGCGGGCGAGGGGAACACTGAAGCTTTCTTT.

The gene calls are TRBV19 and TRBJ1-5; the D gene is possibly TRBD1 (6 bases). V was cut by 6 bases and J by 5 bases, with 14 bases left in between. The CDR3 runs to 14 residues. The germline gives CDR1 LNHDA, CDR2 SQIVND (reference sequence). The CDR3 spells CASRLDSKYQPQHF. DNA for the CDR3: TGTGCCAGTAGACTGGACAGTAAATATCAGCCCCAGCATTTT.